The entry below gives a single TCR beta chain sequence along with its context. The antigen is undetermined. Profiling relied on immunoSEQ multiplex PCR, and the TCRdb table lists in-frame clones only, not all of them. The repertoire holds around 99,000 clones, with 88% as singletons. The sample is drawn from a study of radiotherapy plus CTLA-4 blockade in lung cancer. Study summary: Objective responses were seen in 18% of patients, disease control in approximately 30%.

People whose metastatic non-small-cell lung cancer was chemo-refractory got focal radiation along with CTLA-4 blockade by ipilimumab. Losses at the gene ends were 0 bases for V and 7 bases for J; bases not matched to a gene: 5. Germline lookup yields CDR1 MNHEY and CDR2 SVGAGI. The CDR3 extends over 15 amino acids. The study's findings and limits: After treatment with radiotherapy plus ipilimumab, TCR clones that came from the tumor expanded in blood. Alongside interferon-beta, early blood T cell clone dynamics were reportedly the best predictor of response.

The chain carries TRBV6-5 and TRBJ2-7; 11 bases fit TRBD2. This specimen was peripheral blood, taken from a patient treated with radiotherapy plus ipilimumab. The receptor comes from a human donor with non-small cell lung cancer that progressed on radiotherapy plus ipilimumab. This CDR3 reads CASSYSSGRANEQYF. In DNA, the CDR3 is TGTGCCAGCAGTTACTCTAGCGGGAGGGCCAATGAGCAGTACTTC.